This TCR beta chain was recovered during a study of T cell repertoires in ileal Crohn's disease. At the level of the study: Operated complications were stricturing disease (approximately 61%) and penetrating disease (about 39%).

Whole-study results and caveats: All patients with clonality above 26.8% had endoscopic recurrence.

Notes on this clone: Its specificity is not known.

Germline V CDR1 and CDR2: SGHNT, YYREEE (reference sequence). J was trimmed by 9 bases and V by 4 bases; bases with no gene match: 13. The CDR3 contains 16 residues. Data came from immunoSEQ multiplex PCR; TCRdb stores just in-frame clones and leaves some out. The sample consists of some 15,000 clones, 50% to 75% of them appearing once. The sequence came from an adult with Crohn's disease. The V and J genes are TRBV5-4 and TRBJ2-1; TRBD2 matches 10 bases. The sample comprised ileal tissue. The CDR3 DNA reads TGTGCCAGCAGCCTTCGCTGGCTAGCGGGAGACAGTGAGCAGTTCTTC. Protein sequence: CASSLRWLAGDSEQFF.